This entry describes one T cell receptor (beta chain). The antigen is undetermined. PCR primers comprised 60 Vbeta and 13 Jbeta primers. The protocol was immunoSEQ multiplex PCR, while the TCRdb copy is restricted to in-frame clones and leaves out a portion. In total, the table holds 130,000 to 150,000 clones. This CDR3 region has 20 residues. Trimming took 5 bases from V and 0 from J; bases not matched to a gene: 20. Per the germline V gene, CDR1 is PRHDT and CDR2 is FYEKMQ (reference sequence). The data belong to a study of cytomegalovirus exposure and HLA in healthy donors. Turning to the study itself: Tens of millions of unique TCR sequences came from HLA-typed donors in an early release.

Findings of the study overall: Earlier analysis yielded a pattern in which most TCR beta V segments were productive about 87% or about 30% of the time. In a later analysis, the majority of CMV-associated beta chains seemingly showed HLA restriction.

The TCR comes from a middle-aged man in good health and CMV-seronegative. Sequenced material: PBMCs. The chain links TRBV13 to TRBJ2-3; 7 nucleotides agree with TRBD2. CDR3: CASSPRWESGGSSSTDTQYF. The CDR3, as DNA: TGTGCCAGCAGCCCGCGGTGGGAGTCGGGGGGTTCATCTAGCACAGATACGCAGTATTTT.